The 10 T cell receptor beta chains below come from one sample, sequenced in a study of cytomegalovirus exposure and HLA in healthy donors. This PCR relied on a set of 60 Vbeta primers and 13 Jbeta primers. TCRdb keeps only in-frame clones here, not all; method: immunoSEQ multiplex PCR. Of 140,000 to 150,000 clones detected, under 85% appear once; the ten largest clones hold 6.5% to 8%. Sequencing was performed on PBMCs. Receptors originate from a woman aged 35 to 49 in good health and CMV-seropositive.

The CDR3 DNA reads as TGTGCCAGCTCCGGACTCCCCGGAGGAGAAAAACTGTTTTTT. It specifies CASSGLPGGEKLFF. V and J are TRBV6-1 and TRBJ1-4; D remains ambiguous. Germline assignment: CDR1 MNHNS and CDR2 SASEGT. V dropped 8 bases and J dropped 8 bases, with 18 bases sitting between them. The CDR3 is made up of 14 amino acids.

The CDR3 DNA reads TGTGCCACCAGCAGGGCTCCCGGGACAGGCCCTCGCTCTGGAAACACCATATATTTT. The encoded protein is CATSRAPGTGPRSGNTIYF. The chain joins TRBV15 to TRBJ1-3, with 8 bases aligning to TRBD1. CDR1 is LNHNV, CDR2 YYDKDF, per germline (reference sequence). After removal of 3 bases from V and 0 bases from J, the junction contained 13 bases not matched to a gene. This CDR3 has 19 residues.

V gene TRBV7-9 combines with J gene TRBJ2-7; 8 positions match TRBD2. V lost 5 bases, J lost 0 bases, and 9 bases stayed unmatched. Germline CDR1 and CDR2: SEHNR and FQNEAQ (reference sequence). CDR3 length: 16 amino acids. The CDR3 bases are TGTGCCAGCAGCAGGGGTGTAGCGGGGAGCTCCTACGAGCAGTACTTC. Its translation: CASSRGVAGSSYEQYF.

The chain carries TRBV9 and TRBJ1-1, with D unresolved. CDR3 length equals 13 residues. Germline assignment: CDR1 SGDLS and CDR2 YYNGEE. The V end was cut by 0 bases, the J end by 8 bases, with 11 bases between. CDR3 nucleotide sequence: TGTGCCAGCAGCGTAGTAGCCTCGGCGGAAGCTTTCTTT. Translation: CASSVVASAEAFF.

V gene TRBV7-2 combines with J gene TRBJ2-5, with TRBD2 matching 13 bases. The J segment lost 2 bases and the V segment lost 2 bases, leaving 5 bases of the junction unmatched. Germline CDR1 is SGHTA and CDR2 is FQGNSA. This CDR3 spans 17 amino acids. CDR3 residues: CASSLFTSGGVQETQYF. The CDR3 DNA follows: TGTGCCAGCAGCTTATTTACTAGCGGGGGGGTACAAGAGACCCAGTACTTC.

The J gene is TRBJ1-2, the V gene TRBV19, with 7 bases fitting TRBD1. Per the germline V gene, CDR1 is LNHDA and CDR2 is SQIVND (reference sequence). The CDR3 runs to 13 residues. With 4 bases clipped from V and 2 bases from J, the junction kept 1 base outside the gene matches. The CDR3 reads CASSKDRNYGYTF. In nucleotides, the CDR3 is TGTGCCAGTAGTAAGGACAGGAACTATGGCTACACCTTC.

To note about this clone: The same CDR3 arises from other DNA sequences in this sample as well. V usage is TRBV15 and J usage is TRBJ2-6; D is ambiguous. The V gene lost 0 bases and the J gene lost 3 bases, with 9 bases spanning the gap. Germline lookup yields CDR1 LNHNV and CDR2 YYDKDF (reference sequence). The CDR3 extends over 16 amino acids. The CDR3: CATSRDRSGGANVLTF. The CDR3 bases are TGTGCCACCAGCAGAGATCGTTCGGGTGGGGCCAACGTCCTGACTTTC.

The rearrangement links TRBV11-2 to TRBJ2-7; 12 nucleotides align to TRBD2. With V trimmed by 5 bases and J by 0 bases, 5 bases remained unmatched. This CDR3 region has 16 residues. CDR1 SGHAT and CDR2 FQNNGV come from the germline V gene. The chain's CDR3 is CASSLRLAGASYEQYF. CDR3 DNA: TGTGCCAGCAGCCTGAGACTAGCGGGGGCCTCCTACGAGCAGTACTTC.

This chain links TRBV5-4 with TRBJ1-4; 7 bases line up with TRBD1. Losses at the gene ends were 4 bases for V and 5 bases for J; bases not matched to a gene: 8. The CDR3 totals 15 residues. From germline, CDR1 is SGHNT and CDR2 YYREEE (reference sequence). CDR3 region: CASSQTGMSNEKLFF. DNA for the CDR3: TGTGCCAGCAGCCAGACAGGGATGTCGAATGAAAAACTGTTTTTT.

J is TRBJ2-7 and V is TRBV5-4; 10 bases align to TRBD2. CDR1 is SGHNT and CDR2 is YYREEE in the germline V gene (reference sequence). The CDR3 loop spans 19 amino acids. The V segment lost 3 bases and the J segment 4 bases; nucleotides outside the gene matches: 19. In DNA form, the CDR3 reads TGTGCCAGCAGCTCCGGAGGCAGGGCTAGCGGGGGCGGTGCGTACGAGCAGTACTTC. Translating gives CASSSGGRASGGGAYEQYF.